What follows are 26 T cell receptor beta chains derived from one specimen sequenced in a study of blood T cells in healthy people across ages. Sample-barcoded 5' priming and a J-beta primer mix drove a second PCR of about 6 to 12 cycles. TCRdb recomputed calls from the 5' RACE reads with MiXCR, one row per CDR3 protein. The data contain around 2 million distinct CDR3 sequences, about two fifths of them seen just once; the ten biggest clones take up roughly 24%. What was sequenced was blood. All receptors derive from a human donor in good health.

The V gene is TRBV12-5, the J gene TRBJ2-3; D may be TRBD2 (5 bases). This CDR3 spans 15 amino acids. Looked up from germline, CDR1 is LGHNT and CDR2 is FRNRAP. Trimming removed 2 bases from V and 0 bases from J, with 9 bases in between. The CDR3 region is CASGLLAMSTDTQYF. CDR3 DNA sequence: TGTGCTAGTGGTTTGCTAGCCATGAGCACAGATACGCAGTATTTT.

This clonotype was observed a handful of times. The rearrangement links TRBV10-3 to TRBJ2-1, with 8 bases fitting TRBD1. V shed 0 bases and J 12 bases; nucleotides not matched to a gene: 7. The CDR3 runs 14 residues. From germline, CDR1 is ENHRY and CDR2 SYGVKD. CDR3 in amino acids: CAISESDRETVQFF. DNA of the CDR3: TGTGCCATCAGTGAGTCGGACAGGGAAACTGTGCAGTTCTTC.

The J gene is TRBJ2-5, the V gene TRBV2; no clear D gene. The J call may be wrong; the DNA end is better matched by TRBJ2-7. The germline V gene has CDR1 SNHLY and CDR2 FYNNEI. There are 12 residues in the CDR3. This CDR3 reads CASTFFRYEQYF. Written as DNA, the CDR3 is TGTGCCAGCACCTTCTTTAGGTACGAGCAGTACTTC.

The CDR3 bases are TGTGCCAGCAGTAAGGCCGGGACAGCCAACGTCCTGACTTTC. As protein: CASSKAGTANVLTF. The rearrangement uses TRBV11-2 and TRBJ2-6; D possibly corresponds to TRBD1 (6 bases). V was trimmed by 6 bases and J by 7 bases, leaving 13 bases between them. The CDR3 runs 14 residues. Germline-derived CDR1 and CDR2 are SGHAT and FQNNGV.

This rearrangement joins TRBV20-1 to TRBJ1-2; 8 bases line up with TRBD1. The CDR3 contains 12 residues. CDR1 is DFQATT and CDR2 is SNEGSKA in the germline V gene (reference sequence). The J segment lost 9 bases and the V segment lost 3 bases, leaving 6 bases of the junction unmatched. CDR3 sequence: CSARPRQGSYTF. For the CDR3, the DNA is TGCAGTGCTAGGCCGAGACAGGGGAGCTACACCTTC.

V is TRBV28 and J is TRBJ2-5, with 8 bases aligning to TRBD2. The CDR3 is 15 residues long. The germline gives CDR1 MDHEN, CDR2 SYDVKM. The trim removed 0 bases at V and 4 bases at J, leaving 4 bases unmatched. The CDR3 DNA is TGTGCCAGCAGTTTATGGTCTGGGACTAGAGAGACCCAGTACTTC. Its protein is CASSLWSGTRETQYF.

This clonotype showed up just a few times. CDR3 sequence (DNA): TGTGCCAGCAGCTTAGTCAGGAATAATGAAAAACTGTTTTTT. Protein: CASSLVRNNEKLFF. The rearrangement uses TRBV7-9 and TRBJ1-4, with D unresolved. The germline V gene encodes CDR1 SEHNR and CDR2 FQNEAQ (reference sequence). The CDR3 sequence is 14 residues long. V was shortened by 1 base and J by 4 bases, with 7 bases between the two germline ends.

This clonotype was counted many times. The J gene is TRBJ1-2, the V gene TRBV6-5, with D unclear. The germline gives CDR1 MNHEY, CDR2 SVGAGI. The CDR3 consists of 14 residues. Deletions cut 0 bases from V and 2 bases from J, with 7 bases between. CDR3 in DNA: TGTGCCAGCAGTTACTCGACCGGGAACTATGGCTACACCTTC. It encodes CASSYSTGNYGYTF.

J is TRBJ2-4 and V is TRBV28; 11 bases fit TRBD2. The junction had 18 bases not matched to a gene; V was cut back by 7 bases and J by 13 bases. Germline CDR1 is MDHEN and CDR2 is SYDVKM. This CDR3 comprises 16 residues. The DNA of the CDR3 is TGTGCCAGCAACCTTCGCCGACTAGCGGGGATCAATGTGCAGTACTTC. Translation: CASNLRRLAGINVQYF.

Only a few counts were recorded for this clonotype. This chain joins TRBV5-5 and TRBJ2-1; D is ambiguous. The CDR3 runs 18 residues. The V gene lost 0 bases and the J gene lost 1 base, with 17 bases spanning the gap. CDR1 SGHKS and CDR2 YYEKEE come from the germline V gene (reference sequence). The CDR3 spells CASSLEFLRAFSYNEQFF. The CDR3 bases are TGTGCCAGCAGCTTGGAGTTCTTAAGGGCGTTTTCCTACAATGAGCAGTTCTTC.

V usage is TRBV2 and J usage is TRBJ1-5, with 7 bases aligning to TRBD1. The CDR3 spans 13 residues. Unmatched junction bases numbered 12, after V lost 11 bases and J lost 8 bases. Germline CDR1 is SNHLY and CDR2 is FYNNEI. The CDR3 region has the DNA TGTGCCGGTAGACAGGGCTTAGGGAAGCCCCAGCATTTT. The encoded protein is CAGRQGLGKPQHF. Variable domain in full (rest from reference TRBV2 and TRBJ1-5): EPEVTQTPSHQVTQMGQEVILRCVPISNHLYFYWYRQILGQKVEFLVSFYNNEISEKSEIFDDQFSVERPDGSNFTLKIRSTKLEDSAMYFCAGRQGLGKPQHFGDGTRLSIL.

The chain joins TRBV28 to TRBJ2-5; a possible D gene is TRBD2 (6 bases). This CDR3 region has 16 residues. Trimming stripped 3 bases from V and 1 base from J, with 15 bases between. Germline lookup yields CDR1 MDHEN and CDR2 SYDVKM. The CDR3 is CASSLSGDLIQETQYF. In DNA form, the CDR3 reads TGTGCCAGCAGTTTGTCGGGGGACCTAATCCAAGAGACCCAGTACTTC.

The genes are TRBV7-3 and TRBJ1-2; the D gene is possibly TRBD1 (5 bases). The CDR3 has 15 residues. V gave up 5 bases and J gave up 4 bases, with 17 bases separating them. Per the germline V gene, CDR1 is SGHTA and CDR2 is FQGTGA. The CDR3 loop reads CASSPEGRQSYGYTF. The CDR3 DNA reads TGTGCCAGCAGCCCCGAAGGAAGACAGTCCTATGGCTACACCTTC. Full variable domain (missing parts from reference TRBV7-3 and TRBJ1-2): GAGVSQTPSNKVTEKGKYVELRCDPISGHTALYWYRQSLGQGPEFLIYFQGTGAADDSGLPNDRFFAVRPEGSVSTLKIQRTERGDSAVYLCASSPEGRQSYGYTFGSGTRLTVV.

J is TRBJ2-7 and V is TRBV7-9; the match to TRBD1 covers 8 bases. Germline CDR1 is SEHNR and CDR2 is FQNEAQ (reference sequence). This CDR3 is 14 amino acids long. The V segment lost 5 bases and the J segment 5 bases; nucleotides outside the gene matches: 8. The CDR3 DNA follows: TGTGCCAGCAGCCTAACGGGACAGGATAACGAGCAGTACTTC. Amino acids: CASSLTGQDNEQYF.

V and J are TRBV9 and TRBJ2-3; 12 positions match TRBD1. Germline V gene sequence: CDR1 SGDLS, CDR2 YYNGEE. J gave up 5 bases and V 3 bases, and 10 bases lay outside the gene matches. This CDR3 spans 17 amino acids. CDR3 region: CASSAFSGQGAVDTQYF. The CDR3 DNA reads as TGTGCCAGCAGCGCGTTTTCGGGACAGGGGGCGGTAGATACGCAGTATTTT.

This clonotype came up a few times. V is TRBV2 and J is TRBJ1-6; no firm D call. Per germline, CDR1 SNHLY and CDR2 FYNNEI. CDR3 size: 19 residues. V lost 4 bases and J 0 bases, leaving 19 bases between the germline ends. CDR3: CASSVHREDSFSYNSPLHF. CDR3 in DNA: TGTGCCAGCAGTGTACATCGGGAAGATTCGTTCTCCTATAATTCACCCCTCCACTTT. Supplemented by reference TRBV2 and TRBJ1-6, the full variable domain reads EPEVTQTPSHQVTQMGQEVILRCVPISNHLYFYWYRQILGQKVEFLVSFYNNEISEKSEIFDDQFSVERPDGSNFTLKIRSTKLEDSAMYFCASSVHREDSFSYNSPLHFGNGTRLTVT.

The CDR3 spells CASSAGETEAFF. Here the CDR3 DNA reads TGCGCCAGCAGCGCAGGGGAGACTGAAGCTTTCTTT. The genes are TRBV5-1 and TRBJ1-1; tentatively, D is TRBD1 (6 bases). This CDR3 spans 12 amino acids. V lost 4 bases, J lost 5 bases, and 9 bases lay in between. The germline gives CDR1 SGHRS, CDR2 YFSETQ. The full variable domain, completed using reference TRBV5-1 and TRBJ1-1, is KAGVTQTPRYLIKTRGQQVTLSCSPISGHRSVSWYQQTPGQGLQFLFEYFSETQRNKGNFPGRFSGRQFSNSRSEMNVSTLELGDSALYLCASSAGETEAFFGQGTRLTVV.

The chain has TRBV11-2 and TRBJ2-2; D is ambiguous. CDR3 length equals 11 residues. Trimming took off 3 bases at V and 7 bases at J, with 3 bases between the two ends. The germline V gene encodes CDR1 SGHAT and CDR2 FQNNGV. CDR3 amino acids: CASSLIGELFF. DNA for the CDR3: TGTGCCAGCAGCTTGATCGGGGAGCTGTTTTTT.

J is TRBJ1-5 and V is TRBV5-1, with unresolved D. V was cut by 0 bases and J by 10 bases, with 17 bases left in between. From germline, CDR1 is SGHRS and CDR2 YFSETQ. The CDR3 contains 15 residues. The CDR3 loop is CASSLEDAHNGPQHF. The CDR3 DNA is TGCGCCAGCAGCTTGGAGGACGCCCACAATGGACCCCAGCATTTT.

The CDR3 here is CASSLSSGESSYNEQFF. The DNA for the CDR3 is TGTGCCAGCAGTTTATCTAGCGGGGAAAGCTCCTACAATGAGCAGTTCTTC. V usage is TRBV28 and J usage is TRBJ2-1, with TRBD2 identical over 9 bases. The CDR3 has 17 residues. V lost 1 base and J lost 0; bases outside the gene matches: 4. Germline V gives CDR1 MDHEN, CDR2 SYDVKM.

Here the CDR3 reads CASSSYDQPTDTQYF. The CDR3 DNA follows: TGCGCCAGCAGTTCTTACGACCAACCCACGGATACGCAGTATTTT. The chain links TRBV5-1 to TRBJ2-3; D gene uncertain. Per the germline V gene, CDR1 is SGHRS and CDR2 is YFSETQ. The CDR3 sequence is 15 residues long. Trimming left V 5 bases short and J 6 bases short, with 19 bases between.

V usage is TRBV29-1 and J usage is TRBJ2-7; no clear D gene. V dropped 4 bases and J dropped 3 bases, with 16 bases sitting between them. CDR1 SQVTM and CDR2 ANQGSEA come from the germline V gene. CDR3 length: 14 amino acids. The CDR3 spells CSVVSTTTGYEQYF. In DNA, the CDR3 is TGCAGCGTTGTTTCTACCACCACTGGCTACGAGCAGTACTTC.

V gene TRBV7-3 combines with J gene TRBJ1-2, with 7 bases identical to TRBD1. The CDR3 sequence is 13 residues long. Germline V gene data show CDR1 as SGHTA and CDR2 as FQGTGA. J was trimmed by 6 bases and V by 5 bases; bases with no gene match: 6. The CDR3, as DNA: TGTGCCAGCAGCGCGGACAGGTTCCATGGCTACACCTTC. Protein sequence: CASSADRFHGYTF.

This clonotype turned up a few times. CDR3 sequence: CASSPFRVLGDTQYF. In DNA form, the CDR3 reads TGTGCCAGCAGTCCGTTCCGGGTCTTGGGCGATACGCAGTATTTT. This rearrangement joins TRBV12-3 or TRBV12-4 to TRBJ2-3; no clear D gene. The CDR3 contains 15 residues. The ends were cut back, 5 bases at V and 6 bases at J, with 18 bases in the middle.

This clonotype showed up many times. This chain joins TRBV7-6 and TRBJ2-5; 8 bases map to TRBD1. Germline CDR1 and CDR2: SGHVS and FNYEAQ. V dropped 3 bases and J dropped 2; count of bases not matched to a gene: 2. The CDR3 is 14 residues long. As DNA, the CDR3 is TGTGCCAGCAGCTTTACAGGGGGACAAGAGACCCAGTACTTC. This translates into CASSFTGGQETQYF.

The rearrangement links TRBV7-2 to TRBJ2-4, with D tentatively TRBD1 (6 bases). V shed 5 bases and J shed 6 bases, with 23 bases lying between them. Germline CDR1 and CDR2: SGHTA and FQGNSA. The CDR3 contains 17 residues. The CDR3 bases are TGTGCCAGCAGCGTAGACAGGCGATGGGGGCAAGGAAACATTCAGTACTTC. It encodes CASSVDRRWGQGNIQYF.